The clone carrying this T cell receptor (beta chain) was recorded once. V gave up 3 bases and J gave up 13 bases; unmatched junction bases: 12. Germline V lookup: CDR1 MNHEY, CDR2 SMNVEV (reference sequence). The CDR3 runs 14 residues. Alongside a J-beta primer mix, a sample-barcoded 5' primer served in a second PCR lasting roughly 6 to 12 cycles. One entry per CDR3 protein, called by TCRdb with MiXCR from the 5' RACE reads. The sample carries fewer than 2,000,000 distinct CDR3 sequences, more than 35% recorded once. This sample is part of a study of blood T cells in healthy people across ages. Study-level background: Roughly one uniquely barcoded beta molecule per two T cells was captured.

This receptor was identified in a human donor in good health. The sample was blood. This chain links TRBV27 with TRBJ2-1, with 7 bases matching TRBD2. CDR3 region: CASSLSGGGETQFF. CDR3 nucleotides: TGTGCCAGCAGTTTGTCGGGGGGAGGAGAGACCCAGTTCTTC.